This T cell receptor beta chain came from a study of T cells in Graves' hyperthyroidism and ophthalmopathy. Regarding the study as a whole: Ophthalmopathy onset followed model prediction by a median around six months. The majority of expanded thyroid clonotypes above 0.001 also appeared in blood.

The investigators amplified TCR beta CDR3 regions from RNA transcripts. Using the HTBI primer set, a first-round RT-PCR was run on the TCR CDR3. MiXCR, applied by TCRdb to the multiplex PCR reads, yields one record per CDR3 protein. Found here are about 560,000 distinct CDR3 sequences, 16% of them singletons; the top ten hold approximately 18%. A lack of ophthalmopathy progression within 18 months defined stable Graves' hyperthyroidism. The patients, who ranged from 18 to 65 in age, presented with newly diagnosed hyperthyroidism lasting under 2 months. A remark on this clonotype: Its specificity is not known. With a much larger clone just one base away, this may be a read error.

The CDR3 covers 12 residues. Germline CDR1 is MNHNS and CDR2 is SASEGT. The sequenced sample consisted of blood. The J gene is TRBJ1-2, the V gene TRBV6-1, with D possibly being TRBD1 (6 bases). The sequence was collected from a woman between 18 and 29 years old with Graves' hyperthyroidism. CDR3 nucleotide sequence: TGCGCCAGCAGTGGCTCAGGGGATGGCTACACCTTC. Its protein is CASSGSGDGYTF.